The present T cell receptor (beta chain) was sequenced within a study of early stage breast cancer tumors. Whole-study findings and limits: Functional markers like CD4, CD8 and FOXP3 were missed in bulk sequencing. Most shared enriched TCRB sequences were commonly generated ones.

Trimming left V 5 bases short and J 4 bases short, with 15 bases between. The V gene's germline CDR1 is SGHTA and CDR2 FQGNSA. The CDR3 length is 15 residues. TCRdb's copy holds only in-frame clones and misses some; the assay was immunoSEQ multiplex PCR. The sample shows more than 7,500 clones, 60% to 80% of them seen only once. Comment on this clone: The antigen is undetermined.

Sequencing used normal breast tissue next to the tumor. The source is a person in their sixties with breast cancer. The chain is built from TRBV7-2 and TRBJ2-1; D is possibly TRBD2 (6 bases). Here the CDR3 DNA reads TGTGCCAGCAGCCTCAAGTCTGGGACTTACAATGAGCAGTTCTTC. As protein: CASSLKSGTYNEQFF.